One sample yielded the 17 T cell receptor beta chains listed below, sequenced in a study of identical twins. MiXCR, run by TCRdb on the 5' RACE reads, gives a single entry per CDR3 protein. The sample yields 1.5 million to 2 million distinct CDR3 sequences, about 32% seen once. What was sequenced was cord blood. The receptors originated from a newborn girl in good health.

The chain has TRBV20-1 and TRBJ2-7; no clear D gene. The V and J ends lost 2 bases and 0 bases respectively, with 8 bases between them. Germline CDR1 and CDR2: DFQATT and SNEGSKA (reference sequence). The CDR3 runs 13 residues. The CDR3 DNA reads TGCAGTGCTAGATTAGGGTTCTCCTACGAGCAGTACTTC. Translating it yields CSARLGFSYEQYF.

This clonotype was found a few times. V and J are TRBV28 and TRBJ1-5; D not certain. The CDR3 extends over 12 amino acids. CDR1 is MDHEN and CDR2 is SYDVKM in the germline V gene. V lost 7 bases to trimming and J lost 4 bases, with 8 bases between them. CDR3 region: CASNRPNQPQHF. Written as DNA, the CDR3 is TGTGCCAGCAACCGCCCTAATCAGCCCCAGCATTTT.

The rearrangement links TRBV20-1 to TRBJ2-1; no firm D call. V was clipped by 3 bases and J by 9 bases, with 9 bases between them. This CDR3 has 11 amino acids. Germline values: CDR1 DFQATT, CDR2 SNEGSKA (reference sequence). This CDR3 is CSASGWAEQFF. As DNA, the CDR3 is TGCAGTGCTAGTGGGTGGGCTGAGCAGTTCTTC.

The gene calls are TRBV2 and TRBJ2-7; D not certain. The CDR3 loop spans 12 amino acids. Germline values: CDR1 SNHLY, CDR2 FYNNEI. Trimming left V 7 bases short and J 10 bases short, with 17 bases between. CDR3 sequence: CASIPDGMAQYF. The CDR3 nucleotides read TGTGCCAGCATTCCCGATGGAATGGCCCAGTACTTC. The whole variable domain, remainder taken from reference TRBV2 and TRBJ2-7, is EPEVTQTPSHQVTQMGQEVILRCVPISNHLYFYWYRQILGQKVEFLVSFYNNEISEKSEIFDDQFSVERPDGSNFTLKIRSTKLEDSAMYFCASIPDGMAQYFGPGTRLTVT.

V is TRBV5-1 and J is TRBJ2-3; 8 nucleotides match TRBD2. V was pared by 0 bases and J by 3 bases, with 6 bases of the junction left unmatched. This CDR3 is 16 amino acids long. Germline loops: CDR1 SGHRS, CDR2 YFSETQ. The CDR3 region is CASSLGPSSGTDTQYF. The CDR3, as DNA: TGCGCCAGCAGCTTGGGCCCCTCTAGCGGGACAGATACGCAGTATTTT.

The chain is built from TRBV2 and TRBJ1-2, with 7 bases identical to TRBD1. There are 15 residues in the CDR3. J was trimmed by 4 bases and V by 2 bases; bases with no gene match: 7. CDR1 is SNHLY and CDR2 is FYNNEI in the germline V gene. In DNA form, the CDR3 reads TGTGCCAGCAGTGAATTATCGGGACAGTTCTATGGCTACACCTTC. This codes for CASSELSGQFYGYTF.

In this sample, this clonotype turned up a few times. The chain employs TRBV4-2 and TRBJ2-1; 8 bases map to TRBD1. Trimming at V came to 1 base and at J to 1 base, leaving 3 bases not matched to a gene. The CDR3 has 16 residues. Germline V gene sequence: CDR1 LGHNA, CDR2 YNFKEQ. The CDR3, as DNA: TGTGCCAGCAGCCAAGCTAGGACAGGGTCCTACAATGAGCAGTTCTTC. Translated, it gives CASSQARTGSYNEQFF.

The chain couples TRBV12-3 or TRBV12-4 to TRBJ2-5; 9 nucleotides align to TRBD1. V was pared by 4 bases and J by 2 bases, with 20 bases of the junction left unmatched. The CDR3 consists of 20 residues. The CDR3 protein is CASSSPQGARGREMQETQYF. As DNA, the CDR3 is TGTGCCAGCAGTTCCCCACAGGGGGCGCGAGGGCGGGAGATGCAAGAGACCCAGTACTTC.

The chain combines TRBV28 with TRBJ2-1, with 13 bases lining up with TRBD2. Germline-derived CDR1 and CDR2 are MDHEN and SYDVKM. There are 18 residues in the CDR3. Trimming at V came to 3 bases and at J to 5 bases, leaving 10 bases not matched to a gene. Here the CDR3 reads CASSFPRTSGRADNEQFF. In DNA, the CDR3 is TGTGCCAGCAGTTTCCCCCGCACTAGCGGGAGGGCCGACAATGAGCAGTTCTTC.

The rearrangement joins TRBV28 to TRBJ1-2; the D gene is possibly TRBD1 (6 bases). This CDR3 is built from 11 residues. Deletions cut 11 bases from V and 5 bases from J, with 12 bases between. Germline assignment: CDR1 MDHEN and CDR2 SYDVKM. CDR3 bases: TGTGCCGGAGGGGGAAGGTATGGCTACACCTTC. Translated: CAGGGRYGYTF.

This clonotype was counted between two and nine times. The chain is built from TRBV5-6 and TRBJ2-5; no reliable D call. CDR1 and CDR2 (germline): SGHDT, YYEEEE. The germline V and J ends were trimmed by 0 bases and 5 bases, with 11 bases remaining between them. The CDR3 runs to 14 residues. In DNA form, the CDR3 reads TGTGCCAGCAGCTTGGCCGAAGGTTTTGAGACCCAGTACTTC. Translated, it gives CASSLAEGFETQYF.

The CDR3 bases are TGTGCCAGCAGCCAAGGCCGGGACAGGTACAATGAGCAGTTCTTC. Translation gives CASSQGRDRYNEQFF. The chain combines TRBV14 with TRBJ2-1; 8 bases map to TRBD1. The CDR3 has 15 amino acids. J lost 4 bases, V lost 1 base, and 3 bases had no gene match. CDR1 and CDR2 (germline): SGHDN, FVKESK.

Worth noting for this clonotype: This may be a read error, as it is one base from a much larger clone. The chain employs TRBV10-2 and TRBJ1-2; 9 bases are a match to TRBD1. The germline gives CDR1 WSHSY, CDR2 SAAADI. The CDR3 runs 16 residues. The CDR3 DNA reads TGCGCCTGCAGTGATTTTGTGGAACAGGGGGCTTGGGGCTACACCTTC. Its translation is CACSDFVEQGAWGYTF.

This clonotype was detected only a few times. This chain joins TRBV7-9 and TRBJ2-3; 9 positions agree with TRBD2. The ends lost 8 bases at V and 0 bases at J; junction bases unmatched: 12. Germline V gene data show CDR1 as SEHNR and CDR2 as FQNEAQ (reference sequence). The CDR3 totals 17 residues. The CDR3 here is CASGLAGTSKSTDTQYF. The CDR3 DNA is TGTGCCAGCGGTCTAGCGGGAACCTCCAAAAGCACAGATACGCAGTATTTT.

The chain uses TRBV2 and TRBJ2-7, with 11 nucleotides matching TRBD2. The V and J ends lost 6 bases and 2 bases, in that order; junction bases with no gene match: 6. The length of the CDR3 is 15 residues. CDR1 is SNHLY and CDR2 is FYNNEI in the germline V gene. The CDR3 spells CASRGLAVNPYEQYF. CDR3 coding DNA: TGTGCCAGCAGGGGACTAGCGGTAAACCCCTACGAGCAGTACTTC.

This clonotype was seen a few times. CDR3 region: CASSLTPSGGTDTQYF. DNA of the CDR3: TGCGCCAGCAGCTTGACCCCTAGCGGGGGAACAGATACGCAGTATTTT. This chain uses TRBV5-1 with TRBJ2-3, with 10 bases matching TRBD2. This CDR3 has 16 residues. The germline V gene encodes CDR1 SGHRS and CDR2 YFSETQ. V was pared by 1 base and J by 3 bases, with 5 bases of the junction left unmatched.

The chain recombines TRBV20-1 with TRBJ2-7; 12 nucleotides agree with TRBD2. The V and J ends lost 0 bases and 7 bases, in that order; junction bases with no gene match: 7. In germline, CDR1 is DFQATT, CDR2 SNEGSKA (reference sequence). CDR3 length: 15 residues. The CDR3 reads CSARDPLAGGFEQYF. In nucleotides, the CDR3 is TGCAGTGCTAGAGATCCCCTAGCGGGAGGGTTTGAGCAGTACTTC.